This T cell receptor (beta chain) was sequenced for a study of molecular identifiers for immune sequencing clone quantification. Germline V gene data show CDR1 as MNHEY and CDR2 as SVGEGT. The CDR3 is made up of 15 amino acids. Trimming removed 11 bases from V and 1 base from J; junction bases left unmatched: 11. For naive CD8 T cells, sorting used the CD8+CD4-CCR7+CD45RA+ phenotype. This clonotype was seen only a few times. MiXCR, run by TCRdb on the PCR reads, gives a single entry per CDR3 protein. In the table there are over 600,000 distinct CDR3 sequences, about 20% of which are singletons. The sequence was collected from a human donor in good health. Some libraries in this study had Jurkat cell RNA spiked in. Material for sequencing was naive CD8+ T cells from blood, with Jurkat cell RNA spiked in. Subset: FACS-sorted CD8+CD4-CCR7+CD45RA+ naive T cells. The V call is TRBV6-2 or TRBV6-3, the J call TRBJ1-1, with TRBD1 matching 9 bases. Here the CDR3 reads CAGAPDRGANTEAFF. The DNA for the CDR3 is TGTGCCGGAGCGCCAGACAGGGGGGCGAACACTGAAGCTTTCTTT.